Below, 18 T cell receptor beta chains from the same sample are listed, as sequenced in a study of T cell responses to AZD1222 COVID-19 vaccine. Only in-frame clones appear in the TCRdb table, and some are missing; sequencing was by immunoSEQ multiplex PCR. Seen here are 120,000 to 150,000 clones, around 90% observed once, and the top ten hold under 5.5%. This specimen was peripheral blood, taken 28 days after the second dose of the MenACWY control vaccine. The receptor source for this set is an adult who received the MenACWY meningococcal vaccine as a control.

The rearrangement uses TRBV29-1 and TRBJ1-1; 10 bases agree with TRBD1. This CDR3 has 14 residues. Germline trimming cut 2 bases from V and 4 bases from J; bases unmatched to any gene: 4. CDR1 is SQVTM, CDR2 ANQGSEA, per germline. The CDR3 bases are TGCAGCGTTGAAATGAGACAGGGGGCCACTGAAGCTTTCTTT. Translated, it gives CSVEMRQGATEAFF.

This sequence joins TRBV7-8 and TRBJ2-5; perhaps TRBD1 as D (6 bases). The V end lost 7 bases, the J end lost 8 bases, and 14 bases lay between the germline ends. Germline lookup yields CDR1 SGHVS and CDR2 FQNEAQ. The CDR3 loop spans 12 amino acids. The CDR3 bases are TGTGCCAGCACCATTGACAGGACCACCCAGTACTTC. Translation gives CASTIDRTTQYF.

The genes are TRBV27 and TRBJ1-2; the D gene is possibly TRBD1 (5 bases). The V gene lost 2 bases and the J gene lost 8 bases, with 12 bases spanning the gap. This CDR3 is built from 13 residues. The germline CDR1 and CDR2 sequences are MNHEY and SMNVEV (reference sequence). The DNA for the CDR3 is TGTGCCAGCAGTTTACGGGGGAGAGGGGGCTACACCTTC. This codes for CASSLRGRGGYTF.

The chain links TRBV19 to TRBJ2-1; the match to TRBD1 covers 8 bases. The CDR3 consists of 15 residues. The germline CDR1 and CDR2 sequences are LNHDA and SQIVND (reference sequence). Germline trimming cut 5 bases from V and 9 bases from J; bases unmatched to any gene: 12. The chain's CDR3 is CASSGRTGTGTEQFF. CDR3 in DNA: TGTGCCAGTAGTGGGAGGACAGGGACAGGAACTGAGCAGTTCTTC.

J is TRBJ1-6 and V is TRBV7-9; TRBD1 is a possible D gene (6 bases). The V gene lost 6 bases and the J gene lost 10 bases, with 13 bases spanning the gap. CDR3 length: 13 residues. Germline V CDR1 and CDR2: SEHNR, FQNEAQ (reference sequence). CDR3 bases: TGTGCCAGCAGTGAGGGGGGGAGATCACCCCTCCACTTT. Translation: CASSEGGRSPLHF.

The gene calls are TRBV19 and TRBJ1-5, with 9 positions matching TRBD1. CDR3 length: 15 amino acids. Germline V gives CDR1 LNHDA, CDR2 SQIVND (reference sequence). The trim removed 3 bases at V and 3 bases at J, leaving 3 bases unmatched. Here the CDR3 reads CASSIHRGLNQPQHF. The DNA for the CDR3 is TGTGCCAGTAGTATTCACAGGGGGCTCAATCAGCCCCAGCATTTT.

The V call is TRBV9, the J call TRBJ1-1; no definite D call. The CDR3 covers 13 residues. V gave up 0 bases and J gave up 3 bases, with 6 bases separating them. The germline gives CDR1 SGDLS, CDR2 YYNGEE. CDR3 sequence reads: CASSVAMDTEAFF. CDR3 DNA: TGTGCCAGCAGCGTAGCTATGGACACTGAAGCTTTCTTT.

This chain joins TRBV5-5 and TRBJ1-5, with D tentatively TRBD1 (5 bases). This CDR3 is built from 15 residues. CDR1 is SGHKS, CDR2 YYEKEE, per germline (reference sequence). Trimming stripped 4 bases from V and 3 bases from J, with 14 bases between. The CDR3, as DNA: TGTGCCAGCAGCCTGTTACCGACAGTCAATCAGCCCCAGCATTTT. It codes for CASSLLPTVNQPQHF.

The chain recombines TRBV5-3 with TRBJ1-1, with TRBD1 matching 7 bases. TRBV5-3 is sorted into the ORF group, with uncertain function. V lost 4 bases to trimming and J lost 8 bases; unmatched junction nucleotides: 8. The CDR3 totals 13 residues. CDR3 DNA: TGTGCCAGAAGCCAATCGACAGGGCGCGAAGCTTTCTTT. Encoded protein: CARSQSTGREAFF.

The gene calls are TRBV19 and TRBJ2-1; D is uncertain. The length of the CDR3 is 15 residues. The germline CDR1 and CDR2 sequences are LNHDA and SQIVND (reference sequence). Trimming removed 4 bases from V and 8 bases from J, with 18 bases in between. In nucleotides, the CDR3 is TGTGCCAGTAGTACTCCCTTTCGTGGCACGGATGAGCAGTTCTTC. Protein sequence: CASSTPFRGTDEQFF.

The chain combines TRBV3-1 (or the pseudogene TRBV3-2) with TRBJ2-2, with 7 bases aligning to TRBD2. V dropped 3 bases and J dropped 6; count of bases not matched to a gene: 4. In germline, CDR1 is LGHDT, CDR2 YNNKEL (reference sequence). CDR3 size: 14 residues. The CDR3 sequence: CASSHLTSAGELFF. The CDR3 region has the DNA TGTGCCAGCAGCCATCTTACTAGCGCCGGGGAGCTGTTTTTT.

V gene TRBV2 combines with J gene TRBJ1-6; D is undetermined. This CDR3 spans 16 amino acids. V lost 2 bases and J 0 bases, leaving 8 bases between the germline ends. Germline-derived CDR1 and CDR2 are SNHLY and FYNNEI. The CDR3 DNA follows: TGTGCCAGCAGTGAAATCCCGAGCTCCTATAATTCACCCCTCCACTTT. Amino acid sequence: CASSEIPSSYNSPLHF.

This clone was recorded once. This chain joins TRBV3-1 (or the pseudogene TRBV3-2) and TRBJ1-1, with D unresolved. The CDR3 runs 15 residues. The germline V gene has CDR1 LGHDT and CDR2 YNNKEL (reference sequence). V gave up 0 bases and J gave up 3 bases, with 11 bases separating them. The CDR3 sequence: CASSQEPGFDTEAFF. CDR3 nucleotides: TGTGCCAGCAGCCAAGAGCCGGGGTTCGACACTGAAGCTTTCTTT.

V usage is TRBV7-2 and J usage is TRBJ2-5, with 8 bases fitting TRBD1. This CDR3 region has 14 residues. Losses at the gene ends were 1 base for V and 7 bases for J; bases not matched to a gene: 5. The V gene's germline CDR1 is SGHTA and CDR2 FQGNSA. The CDR3 sequence is CASSLVTGEATQYF. CDR3 bases: TGTGCCAGCAGCTTAGTGACAGGGGAGGCGACCCAGTACTTC.

This rearrangement joins TRBV23-1 to TRBJ1-5, with 8 bases that match TRBD1. TRBV23-1 is labeled an ORF, and its function is uncertain. Germline trimming cut 4 bases from V and 2 bases from J; bases unmatched to any gene: 16. This CDR3 contains 19 residues. CDR3 in DNA: TGCGCCAGCAGTCCATGCCGGGACAGGAATCGAGGGGGCAATCAGCCCCAGCATTTT. Protein sequence: CASSPCRDRNRGGNQPQHF.

The chain is built from TRBV19 and TRBJ1-2; 8 bases agree with TRBD1. The V and J ends lost 5 bases and 9 bases, in that order; junction bases with no gene match: 17. The CDR3 runs to 16 residues. Germline assignment: CDR1 LNHDA and CDR2 SQIVND (reference sequence). DNA of the CDR3: TGTGCCAGTAGTGCTAAAAAGTCTGGACAGGGCAATCGCTACACCTTC. It translates to CASSAKKSGQGNRYTF.

The genes are TRBV13 and TRBJ1-1; D might be TRBD1 (6 bases). Looked up from germline, CDR1 is PRHDT and CDR2 is FYEKMQ (reference sequence). The ends were cut back, 4 bases at V and 6 bases at J, with 21 bases in the middle. The CDR3 has 16 residues. As DNA, the CDR3 is TGTGCCAGCAGCTCAACAGGGCGCGCGGGTACCGCTGAAGCTTTCTTT. Translation: CASSSTGRAGTAEAFF.

The chain combines TRBV5-1 with TRBJ1-4, with D tentatively TRBD1 (6 bases). V was cut by 4 bases and J by 8 bases, with 15 bases left in between. Germline loops: CDR1 SGHRS, CDR2 YFSETQ. The length of the CDR3 is 14 residues. As DNA, the CDR3 is TGCGCCAGCAGCCTTGGGGGGGCGCGCGAAAAACTGTTTTTT. This encodes CASSLGGAREKLFF. Based on the CDR3 plus reference TRBV5-1 and TRBJ1-4, the full variable domain is KAGVTQTPRYLIKTRGQQVTLSCSPISGHRSVSWYQQTPGQGLQFLFEYFSETQRNKGNFPGRFSGRQFSNSRSEMNVSTLELGDSALYLCASSLGGAREKLFFGSGTQLSVL.